The 30 T cell receptor beta chains below come from one sample, sequenced in a study of cytomegalovirus exposure and HLA in healthy donors. Both 60 Vbeta primers and 13 Jbeta primers went into the PCR. Data came from immunoSEQ multiplex PCR; TCRdb stores just in-frame clones and leaves some out. This sample has over 110,000 clones, with 80% found just once. The sample taken for sequencing was PBMCs. These receptors all stem from a man aged 40-50 years in good health and CMV-seronegative.

This chain uses TRBV5-1 with TRBJ2-5; TRBD2 matches 8 bases. Germline V gives CDR1 SGHRS, CDR2 YFSETQ. The CDR3 has 14 amino acids. V was pared by 10 bases and J by 7 bases, with 15 bases of the junction left unmatched. CDR3 bases: TGCGCCCCACTTCTTCCGGGGGGGCCGGGGACCCAGTACTTC. Translation gives CAPLLPGGPGTQYF.

The chain links TRBV9 to TRBJ1-6; possibly TRBD1 for D (5 bases). Looked up from germline, CDR1 is SGDLS and CDR2 is YYNGEE. The CDR3 runs to 14 residues. The ends were cut back, 2 bases at V and 6 bases at J, with 9 bases in the middle. The CDR3 reads CASSVGPSNSPLHF. The CDR3 nucleotides read TGTGCCAGCAGCGTGGGGCCATCTAATTCACCCCTCCACTTT.

CDR3: CASSLHRGNEQFF. Written as DNA, the CDR3 is TGTGCCAGCAGCCTCCACCGGGGCAATGAGCAGTTCTTC. The gene calls are TRBV13 and TRBJ2-1; D perhaps matches TRBD2 (5 bases). The V end was cut by 5 bases, the J end by 6 bases, with 11 bases between. The length of the CDR3 is 13 residues. Germline CDR1 reads PRHDT; CDR2 reads FYEKMQ (reference sequence). The full variable domain, in which reference TRBV13 and TRBJ2-1 provide the parts outside the CDR3, is AAGVIQSPRHLIKEKRETATLKCYPIPRHDTVYWYQQGPGQDPQFLISFYEKMQSDKGSIPDRFSAQQFSDYHSELNMSSLELGDSALYFCASSLHRGNEQFFGPGTRLTVL.

The table lists this clone with a count of one. CDR3 sequence reads: CASSPGDSLPYDYGYTF. The CDR3 DNA reads TGCGCCAGCAGCCCAGGGGACAGTCTCCCTTACGACTATGGCTACACCTTC. This chain uses TRBV5-1 with TRBJ1-2; TRBD1 agrees at 7 bases. V was pared by 4 bases and J by 3 bases, with 15 bases of the junction left unmatched. This CDR3 has 17 residues. From germline, CDR1 is SGHRS and CDR2 YFSETQ.

This chain uses TRBV5-4 with TRBJ2-3; tentative D call: TRBD2 (5 bases). From germline, CDR1 is SGHNT and CDR2 YYREEE (reference sequence). The CDR3 length is 14 residues. V was clipped by 0 bases and J by 1 base, with 6 bases between them. In nucleotides, the CDR3 is TGTGCCAGCAGCTTGGATAGCGGCACAGATACGCAGTATTTT. It is translated as CASSLDSGTDTQYF.

V gene TRBV5-1 combines with J gene TRBJ2-5; 11 nucleotides align to TRBD2. This CDR3 has 15 residues. Germline trimming cut 2 bases from V and 5 bases from J; bases unmatched to any gene: 5. The germline gives CDR1 SGHRS, CDR2 YFSETQ. The CDR3 is CASSFTSGGQETQYF. CDR3 coding DNA: TGCGCCAGCAGCTTTACTAGCGGGGGACAGGAGACCCAGTACTTC.

J is TRBJ1-4 and V is TRBV6-6; D unclear. CDR1 is MNHNY and CDR2 is SVGAGI in the germline V gene (reference sequence). This CDR3 spans 14 amino acids. V was shortened by 11 bases and J by 7 bases, with 20 bases between the two germline ends. Written as DNA, the CDR3 is TGTGCCGGGTCCCCGGGATTGTGGGGTGAAAAACTGTTTTTT. It encodes CAGSPGLWGEKLFF.

The V call is TRBV2, the J call TRBJ2-1, with 10 bases aligning to TRBD2. CDR3 size: 14 residues. Germline V gives CDR1 SNHLY, CDR2 FYNNEI. V shed 9 bases, J shed 4 bases, and the junction held 6 bases outside the gene matches. CDR3 coding DNA: TGTGCCAGGAAAGCGGGGGGGTCTTACAATGAGCAGTTCTTC. It yields the protein CARKAGGSYNEQFF.

This clone was detected only a few times. The V gene is TRBV5-1, the J gene TRBJ2-1; a possible D gene is TRBD1 (6 bases). The ends were cut back, 6 bases at V and 7 bases at J, with 20 bases in the middle. CDR1 SGHRS and CDR2 YFSETQ come from the germline V gene. This CDR3 has 15 residues. The CDR3 sequence is CASTSTGHIGNEQFF. CDR3 bases: TGCGCCAGCACTTCGACAGGACACATAGGTAATGAGCAGTTCTTC.

V usage is TRBV4-2 and J usage is TRBJ1-2, with TRBD1 matching over 7 bases. J gave up 4 bases and V 4 bases, and 9 bases lay outside the gene matches. CDR3 size: 15 residues. Per the germline V gene, CDR1 is LGHNA and CDR2 is YNFKEQ. The CDR3 sequence: CASSRPDREVYGYTF. The DNA of the CDR3 is TGTGCCAGCAGCCGCCCCGACAGGGAGGTCTATGGCTACACCTTC.

This clone occurred once. The chain recombines TRBV7-2 with TRBJ1-5; possible D gene TRBD1, 5 bases. Looked up from germline, CDR1 is SGHTA and CDR2 is FQGNSA. Trimming took 6 bases from V and 4 from J, leaving 16 bases between them. The CDR3 sequence is 15 residues long. Here the CDR3 DNA reads TGTGCCAGCAGTCCGGACAACCTAGGGAATCAGCCCCAGCATTTT. This gives the protein CASSPDNLGNQPQHF.

This clone has only one observation. V is TRBV13 and J is TRBJ1-2, with D tentatively TRBD1 (6 bases). Germline values: CDR1 PRHDT, CDR2 FYEKMQ (reference sequence). This CDR3 contains 18 residues. The V end lost 2 bases, the J end lost 5 bases, and 24 bases lay between the germline ends. CDR3 loop: CASSLRAGAPASLYGYTF. In DNA, the CDR3 is TGTGCCAGCAGCTTAAGGGCAGGGGCCCCGGCCTCCTTATATGGCTACACCTTC.

This chain links TRBV4-1 with TRBJ2-3, with 15 bases aligning to TRBD2. The germline CDR1 and CDR2 sequences are MGHRA and YSYEKL. This CDR3 has 15 amino acids. Trimming cost V 4 bases and J 6 bases; bases outside gene matches: 2. The CDR3 here is CASSRTSGGADTQYF. In DNA, the CDR3 is TGCGCCAGCAGCCGGACTAGCGGGGGGGCGGATACGCAGTATTTT.

This clone was seen a few times. This chain uses TRBV29-1 with TRBJ1-2; 7 nucleotides agree with TRBD1. CDR3 length: 13 residues. V was clipped by 8 bases and J by 4 bases; unmatched bases: 10. In germline, CDR1 is SQVTM, CDR2 ANQGSEA. Here the CDR3 reads CSINRQGGYGYTF. Here the CDR3 DNA reads TGCAGCATCAACCGACAGGGAGGCTATGGCTACACCTTC.

Of note for this clone: At one end, the junction sequence differs from germline, possibly due to a read error. V usage is TRBV7-7 and J usage is TRBJ2-7, with TRBD1 matching 12 bases. The CDR3 is 15 residues long. CDR1 is SSHAT, CDR2 FNYEAQ, per germline (reference sequence). CDR3 in amino acids: CASSPGTGGNHEQYF. The CDR3 DNA reads as TGTGCTAGCAGTCCCGGGACAGGGGGCAACCACGAGCAGTACTTC. Combining the CDR3 with reference TRBV7-7 and TRBJ2-7 gives the whole variable domain GAGVSQSPRYKVTKRGQDVTLRCDPISSHATLYWYQQALGQGPEFLTYFNYEAQPDKSGLPSDRFSAERPEGSISTLTIQRTEQRDSAMYRCASSPGTGGNHEQYFGPGTRLTVT.

This sequence joins TRBV15 and TRBJ1-4; D unclear. CDR1 is LNHNV, CDR2 YYDKDF, per germline (reference sequence). Trimming took 3 bases from V and 7 from J, leaving 12 bases between them. The CDR3 contains 14 residues. The CDR3 bases are TGTGCCACCAGCAGCCCCTTATCGAGTGAAAAACTGTTTTTT. Protein sequence: CATSSPLSSEKLFF.

This chain links TRBV2 with TRBJ1-1; TRBD1 is a possible D gene (6 bases). CDR1 and CDR2 from the germline V gene are SNHLY and FYNNEI. Trimming cost V 6 bases and J 2 bases, with 19 bases left between them. This CDR3 region has 16 residues. Here the CDR3 DNA reads TGTGCCAGCAGCGCGGGGGCAGAGGGGGTAAACACTGAAGCTTTCTTT. Translated: CASSAGAEGVNTEAFF. The full variable domain, rest sourced from reference TRBV2 and TRBJ1-1, is EPEVTQTPSHQVTQMGQEVILRCVPISNHLYFYWYRQILGQKVEFLVSFYNNEISEKSEIFDDQFSVERPDGSNFTLKIRSTKLEDSAMYFCASSAGAEGVNTEAFFGQGTRLTVV.

This clone is a singleton in its sample. V usage is TRBV28 and J usage is TRBJ2-5; 10 positions match TRBD2. CDR3 size: 15 residues. The ends lost 3 bases at V and 2 bases at J; junction bases unmatched: 3. Germline CDR1 reads MDHEN; CDR2 reads SYDVKM. CDR3 sequence: CASSFSSGGQETQYF. CDR3 nucleotide sequence: TGTGCCAGCAGTTTTTCTAGCGGGGGACAAGAGACCCAGTACTTC.

This chain uses TRBV4-1 with TRBJ2-7, with 8 positions matching TRBD1. Per germline, CDR1 MGHRA and CDR2 YSYEKL. The CDR3 runs 19 residues. J lost 2 bases, V lost 2 bases, and 17 bases had no gene match. CDR3 sequence reads: CASSQLSFIRDRNPYEQYF. Written as DNA, the CDR3 is TGCGCCAGCAGCCAACTCTCTTTTATTCGGGACAGGAATCCCTACGAGCAGTACTTC.

This chain links TRBV4-3 with TRBJ2-3; 10 bases align to TRBD2. This CDR3 region has 18 residues. V lost 1 base to trimming and J lost 0 bases; unmatched junction nucleotides: 7. CDR1 is LGHNA, CDR2 YSLEER, per germline. The CDR3 region has the DNA TGCGCCAGCAGCCAAGCGGCTAGCGGGGGCCTTAGCACAGATACGCAGTATTTT. Amino acid sequence: CASSQAASGGLSTDTQYF.

This sequence joins TRBV27 and TRBJ1-1; maybe TRBD1 (6 bases). The V end lost 5 bases, the J end lost 1 base, and 11 bases lay between the germline ends. Germline V gene data show CDR1 as MNHEY and CDR2 as SMNVEV (reference sequence). This CDR3 is 14 amino acids long. The CDR3 DNA follows: TGTGCCAGCAGTGCCCTCAGGGGGAACACTGAAGCTTTCTTT. Its protein product is CASSALRGNTEAFF.

This rearrangement joins TRBV2 to TRBJ1-1, with D perhaps matching TRBD1 (5 bases). The germline gives CDR1 SNHLY, CDR2 FYNNEI. The germline V and J ends were trimmed by 7 bases and 1 base, with 10 bases remaining between them. The CDR3 consists of 13 residues. Here the CDR3 reads CASKGAGNTEAFF. The CDR3, as DNA: TGTGCCAGCAAAGGGGCCGGGAACACTGAAGCTTTCTTT.

Comment on this clone: Germline is not matched at one junction end, which may reflect a read error. This sequence joins TRBV30 and TRBJ2-3, with 7 bases that match TRBD2. The CDR3 has 11 amino acids. CDR1 is GTSNPN and CDR2 is SVGIG in the germline V gene (reference sequence). The CDR3 DNA sequence: TGTGCCTGGAGTTCCGAAAGCGGGGCCACGTGG. Protein: CAWSSESGATW.

The V call is TRBV9, the J call TRBJ2-7; D call uncertain. V lost 0 bases to trimming and J lost 2 bases, with 12 bases between them. The CDR3 contains 15 residues. From germline, CDR1 is SGDLS and CDR2 YYNGEE. The CDR3 bases are TGTGCCAGCAGCGTAGCTGGTGACACCACCTACGAGCAGTACTTC. This gives the protein CASSVAGDTTYEQYF.

This clone was detected only once. The rearrangement links TRBV7-9 to TRBJ2-5; D is perhaps TRBD1 (6 bases). The CDR3 contains 13 residues. The germline CDR1 and CDR2 sequences are SEHNR and FQNEAQ (reference sequence). V dropped 8 bases and J dropped 11 bases, with 21 bases sitting between them. The CDR3 region has the DNA TGTGCCAGCCGAGGGGGAACCTCTCAGGAGCAGTACTTC. Translating it yields CASRGGTSQEQYF.

The chain employs TRBV6-4 and TRBJ1-5; 9 nucleotides agree with TRBD1. V shed 2 bases, J shed 6 bases, and the junction held 8 bases outside the gene matches. The germline V gene has CDR1 MRHNA and CDR2 SNTAGT. The CDR3 contains 16 residues. CDR3 protein: CASSDTTGGAIQPQHF. The CDR3 DNA sequence: TGTGCCAGCAGTGACACAACAGGGGGCGCGATTCAGCCCCAGCATTTT.

This chain links TRBV7-8 with TRBJ2-1; 14 bases line up with TRBD2. V shed 4 bases and J 8 bases; nucleotides not matched to a gene: 10. The CDR3 runs 17 residues. Germline assignment: CDR1 SGHVS and CDR2 FQNEAQ. The CDR3 DNA sequence: TGTGCCAGCAGCTCGAGGACTAGCGGGGGGACGATGGATGAGCAGTTCTTC. Amino acid sequence: CASSSRTSGGTMDEQFF.

J is TRBJ2-5 and V is TRBV7-2; weak D call: TRBD1 (5 bases). The J call is in doubt because the DNA end fits TRBJ2-7 better. CDR3 size: 14 residues. Per the germline V gene, CDR1 is SGHTA and CDR2 is FQGNSA. The CDR3 DNA reads as TGTGCCAGCAGCTTAGTCCTCCCAGGGTACGAGCAGTACTTC. Translating it yields CASSLVLPGYEQYF.

The chain carries TRBV7-9 and TRBJ2-7, with D tentatively TRBD2 (6 bases). Germline V gene lookup returns CDR1 SEHNR and CDR2 FQNEAQ (reference sequence). The CDR3 length is 13 residues. V was trimmed by 0 bases and J by 6 bases, leaving 9 bases between them. Here the CDR3 reads CASSLASGGEQYF. In DNA, the CDR3 is TGTGCCAGCAGCTTAGCGTCCGGGGGCGAGCAGTACTTC.

The chain uses TRBV29-1 and TRBJ1-2; 7 positions agree with TRBD1. Trimming cost V 6 bases and J 2 bases; bases outside gene matches: 6. The CDR3 has 13 amino acids. Germline loops: CDR1 SQVTM, CDR2 ANQGSEA. CDR3 region: CSVEKQGNYGYTF. The CDR3 nucleotides are TGCAGCGTCGAGAAACAGGGGAACTATGGCTACACCTTC. The whole variable domain, remainder taken from reference TRBV29-1 and TRBJ1-2, is SAVISQKPSRDICQRGTSLTIQCQVDSQVTMMFWYRQQPGQSLTLIATANQGSEATYESGFVIDKFPISRPNLTFSTLTVSNMSPEDSSIYLCSVEKQGNYGYTFGSGTRLTVV.